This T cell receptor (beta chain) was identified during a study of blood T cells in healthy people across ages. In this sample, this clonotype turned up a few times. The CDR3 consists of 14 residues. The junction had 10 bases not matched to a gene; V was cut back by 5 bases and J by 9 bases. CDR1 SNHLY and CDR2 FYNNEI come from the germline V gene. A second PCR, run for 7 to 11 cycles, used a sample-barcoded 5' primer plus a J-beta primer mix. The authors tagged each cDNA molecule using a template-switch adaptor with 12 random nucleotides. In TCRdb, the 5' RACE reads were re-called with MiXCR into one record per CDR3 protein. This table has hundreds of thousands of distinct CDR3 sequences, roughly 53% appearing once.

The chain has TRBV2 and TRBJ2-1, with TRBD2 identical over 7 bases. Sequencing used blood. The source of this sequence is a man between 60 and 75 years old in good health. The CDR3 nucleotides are TGTGCCAGCAGTCAAAGCGGGGCCCAGGGTGAGCAGTTCTTC. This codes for CASSQSGAQGEQFF.